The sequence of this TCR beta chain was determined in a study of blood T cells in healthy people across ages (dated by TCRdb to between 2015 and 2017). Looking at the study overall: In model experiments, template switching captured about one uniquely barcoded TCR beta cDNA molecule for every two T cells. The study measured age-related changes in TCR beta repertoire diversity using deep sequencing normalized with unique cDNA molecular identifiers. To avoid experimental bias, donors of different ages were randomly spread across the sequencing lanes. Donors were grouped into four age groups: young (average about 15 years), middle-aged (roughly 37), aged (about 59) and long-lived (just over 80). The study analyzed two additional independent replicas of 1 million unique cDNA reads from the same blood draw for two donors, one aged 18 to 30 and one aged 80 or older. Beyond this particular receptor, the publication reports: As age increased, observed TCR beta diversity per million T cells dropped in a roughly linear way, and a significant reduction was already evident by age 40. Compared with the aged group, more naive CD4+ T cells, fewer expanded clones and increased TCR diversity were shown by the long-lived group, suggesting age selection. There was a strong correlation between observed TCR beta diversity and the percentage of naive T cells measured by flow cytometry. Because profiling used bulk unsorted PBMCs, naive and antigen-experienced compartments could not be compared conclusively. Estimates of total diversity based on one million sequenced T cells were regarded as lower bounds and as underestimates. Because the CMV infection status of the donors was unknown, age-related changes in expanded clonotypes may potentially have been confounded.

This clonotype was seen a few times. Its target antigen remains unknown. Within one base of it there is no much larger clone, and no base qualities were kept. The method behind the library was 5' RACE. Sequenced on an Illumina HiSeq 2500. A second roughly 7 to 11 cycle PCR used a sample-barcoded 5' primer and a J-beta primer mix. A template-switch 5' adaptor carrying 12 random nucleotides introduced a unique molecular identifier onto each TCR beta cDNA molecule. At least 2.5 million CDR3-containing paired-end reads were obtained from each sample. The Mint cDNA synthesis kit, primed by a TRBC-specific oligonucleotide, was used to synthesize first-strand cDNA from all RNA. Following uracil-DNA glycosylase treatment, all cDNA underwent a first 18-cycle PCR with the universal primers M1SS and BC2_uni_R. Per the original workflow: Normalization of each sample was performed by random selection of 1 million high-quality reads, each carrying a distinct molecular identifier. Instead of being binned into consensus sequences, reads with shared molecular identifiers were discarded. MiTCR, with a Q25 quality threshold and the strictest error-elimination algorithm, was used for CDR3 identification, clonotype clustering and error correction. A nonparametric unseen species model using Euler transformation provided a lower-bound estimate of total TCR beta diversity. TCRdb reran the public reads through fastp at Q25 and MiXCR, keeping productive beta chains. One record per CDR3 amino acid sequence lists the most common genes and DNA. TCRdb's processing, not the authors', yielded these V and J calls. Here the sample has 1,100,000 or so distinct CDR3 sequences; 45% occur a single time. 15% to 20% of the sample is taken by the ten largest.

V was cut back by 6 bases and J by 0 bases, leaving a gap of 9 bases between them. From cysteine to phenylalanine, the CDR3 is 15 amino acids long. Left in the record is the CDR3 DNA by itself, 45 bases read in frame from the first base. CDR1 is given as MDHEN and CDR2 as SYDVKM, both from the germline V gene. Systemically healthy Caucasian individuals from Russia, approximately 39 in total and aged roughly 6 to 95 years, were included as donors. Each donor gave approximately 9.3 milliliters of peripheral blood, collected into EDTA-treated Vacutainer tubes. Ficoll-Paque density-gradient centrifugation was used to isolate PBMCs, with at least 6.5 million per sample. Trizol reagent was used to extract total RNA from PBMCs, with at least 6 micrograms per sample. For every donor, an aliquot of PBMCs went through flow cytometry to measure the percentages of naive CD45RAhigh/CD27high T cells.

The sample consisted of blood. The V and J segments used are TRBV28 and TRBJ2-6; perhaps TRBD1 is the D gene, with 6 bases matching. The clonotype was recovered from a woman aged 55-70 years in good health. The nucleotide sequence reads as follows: TGTGCCAGCAGGGCAGGGGTCTCTGGGGCCAACGTCCTGACTTTC. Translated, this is CASRAGVSGANVLTF.